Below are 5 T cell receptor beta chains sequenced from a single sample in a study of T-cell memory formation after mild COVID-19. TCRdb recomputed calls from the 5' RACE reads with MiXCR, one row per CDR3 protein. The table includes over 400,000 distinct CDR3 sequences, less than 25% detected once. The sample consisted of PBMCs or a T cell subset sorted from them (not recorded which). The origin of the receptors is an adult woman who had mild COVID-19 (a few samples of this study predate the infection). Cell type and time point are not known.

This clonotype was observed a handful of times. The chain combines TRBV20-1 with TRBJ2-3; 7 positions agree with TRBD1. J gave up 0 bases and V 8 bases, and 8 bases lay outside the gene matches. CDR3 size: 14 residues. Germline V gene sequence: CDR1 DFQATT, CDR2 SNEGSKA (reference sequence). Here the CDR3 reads CSPWEQGSTDTQYF. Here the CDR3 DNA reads TGCAGTCCCTGGGAACAGGGGAGCACAGATACGCAGTATTTT.

As DNA, the CDR3 is TGTGCCAGCAGCTGGGACAGCTACTACGAGCAGTACTTC. Amino acids: CASSWDSYYEQYF. This chain connects TRBV7-9 to TRBJ2-7; TRBD1 matches at 7 bases. The CDR3 runs 13 residues. V shed 4 bases, J shed 3 bases, and the junction held 3 bases outside the gene matches. Per germline, CDR1 SEHNR and CDR2 FQNEAQ (reference sequence).

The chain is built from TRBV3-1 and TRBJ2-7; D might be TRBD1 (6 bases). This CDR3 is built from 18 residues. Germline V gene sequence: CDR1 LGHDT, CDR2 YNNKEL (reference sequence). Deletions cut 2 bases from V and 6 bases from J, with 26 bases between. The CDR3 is CASSQLTGAAVRGTEQYF. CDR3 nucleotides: TGTGCCAGCAGCCAATTGACAGGAGCCGCGGTCCGGGGAACCGAGCAGTACTTC.

The CDR3 nucleotides are TGTGCCAGCAGCCCCCGGGACAGGGAGGAGACCCAGTACTTC. Translation gives CASSPRDREETQYF. This chain links TRBV5-6 with TRBJ2-5, with 9 positions matching TRBD1. Germline-derived CDR1 and CDR2 are SGHDT and YYEEEE. The J segment lost 5 bases and the V segment lost 4 bases, leaving 6 bases of the junction unmatched. CDR3 length: 14 residues. Drawing the rest from reference TRBV5-6 and TRBJ2-5, the complete variable domain is DAGVTQSPTHLIKTRGQQVTLRCSPKSGHDTVSWYQQALGQGPQFIFQYYEEEERQRGNFPDRFSGHQFPNYSSELNVNALLLGDSALYLCASSPRDREETQYFGPGTRLLVL.

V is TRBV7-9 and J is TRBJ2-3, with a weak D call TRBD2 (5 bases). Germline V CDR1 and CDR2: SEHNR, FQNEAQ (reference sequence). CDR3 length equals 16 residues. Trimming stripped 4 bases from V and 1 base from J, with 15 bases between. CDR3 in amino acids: CASSSVTLAGTDTQYF. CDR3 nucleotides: TGTGCCAGCAGCTCCGTAACGCTAGCCGGCACAGATACGCAGTATTTT.